This T cell receptor (beta chain) was captured in a study of molecular identifiers for immune sequencing clone quantification (dated by TCRdb to the late 2010s). Notes on the research overall: In a replicate experiment, RNA from around 20,000 or 100,000 naive CD8 T cells was split into five aliquots, four of which were sequenced. CD8 T cells were used in a methods study to benchmark molecular-identifier clustering-based TCR repertoire sequencing (MIDCIRS) and TCR RNA copy counting.

The library was made by PCR. The sequencer was a NextSeq 500. Bulk TCR libraries were made following a previously described method, with the TCR primers given in Table S5. Purification of total RNA was performed with the Qiagen AllPrep DNA/RNA kit. Before analysis, reads from multiple sequencing runs of the same library were pooled. The study's processing was this. Reads were retained only if the reads had an exact TCR constant sequence, and the retained reads were trimmed to 150 nt and grouped according to their 12-nt molecular barcodes. Within each barcode group, reads were sub-clustered at a 15% Levenshtein threshold, and quality-weighted consensus sequences were built per RNA molecule. Non-functional sequences were filtered out, along with any lower-count sequence sitting one edit away from another sequence. On the basis of fitting two negative binomial distributions, barcode sub-clusters with fewer than 20% of the maximum read count were discarded. In-frame beta chains were kept once TCRdb had trimmed the public reads at Q25 with fastp and called clones with MiXCR. Entries that share a CDR3 protein sequence are merged under the most common genes and DNA. TCRdb, not the authors, supplied the V and J calls. The sample data list approximately 630,000 distinct CDR3 sequences, and roughly 27% of these were observed just once. Around 0.78% of the sample goes to the ten largest clones.

Libraries of naive CD8 T cells were generated from roughly 20,000 to 1,000,000 sorted cells, with 10%, 30% or 50% of the purified RNA used. Naive CD8 T cells, defined as CD8+CD4-CCR7+CD45RA+, were FACS-sorted into RLT Plus buffer on a BD FACSAria II. Detection sensitivity was tested by spiking Jurkat RNA equal to over 8 TCR copies' worth into samples containing roughly 19,000-1,000,000 naive CD8 T cells. Enrichment of CD8 T cells was done with RosetteSep CD8+ T Cell Enrichment Cocktail plus Ficoll-Paque, and ACK red cell lysis came afterward. What the research found in general, with its limitations: Even against a background of about 960,000 naive CD8 T cells, spiked-in Jurkat TCR RNA amounting to a single cell's worth was reported to be detectable. Spiked-in Jurkat TCR RNA (approximately 10 copies' worth), which is not part of the donor repertoire, was contained in the naive libraries. Modeling gave around 3 recovered TCR RNA copies per cell versus approximately 9 by digital PCR, implying about 30% capture efficiency. Highly expanded clone sizes could be underestimated because identical TCR molecules may share a barcode. Without barcode sub-clustering, chimeric consensus sequences inflated TCR diversity; chimeras reached as high as 47%. In CMV-specific effector cells, over 99% of molecules were held by clones above 20 RNA copies, whereas under 1% of molecules were held by such clones in naive cells.

In this sample, this clonotype turned up a few times. Its specific antigen is unknown. Nothing much larger sits one base from this clone, and base qualities are not available. Sequencing was done on a sample of naive CD8+ T cells from blood, with Jurkat cell RNA spiked in. Taken with the paper, the label for cell subset or site translates to: FACS-sorted CD8+CD4-CCR7+CD45RA+ naive T cells. This receptor was taken from a human donor in good health. Some libraries in this study had Jurkat cell RNA spiked in.

The DNA is TGCAGCGTTGATCGGACGGGGCCGGGGAACTATGGCTACACCTTC. Its product reads: CSVDRTGPGNYGYTF. The chain was built from TRBV29-1 and TRBJ1-2; matching of 5 bases hints at TRBD1 as the D gene. Cut back by 3 bases and 2 bases, the V and J ends lie 16 bases apart. As encoded in the germline V gene, CDR1 is SQVTM while CDR2 is ANQGSEA. Its CDR3 holds 15 amino acids, cysteine through phenylalanine. Only the CDR3 DNA stays, 45 bases, in frame from base 1.